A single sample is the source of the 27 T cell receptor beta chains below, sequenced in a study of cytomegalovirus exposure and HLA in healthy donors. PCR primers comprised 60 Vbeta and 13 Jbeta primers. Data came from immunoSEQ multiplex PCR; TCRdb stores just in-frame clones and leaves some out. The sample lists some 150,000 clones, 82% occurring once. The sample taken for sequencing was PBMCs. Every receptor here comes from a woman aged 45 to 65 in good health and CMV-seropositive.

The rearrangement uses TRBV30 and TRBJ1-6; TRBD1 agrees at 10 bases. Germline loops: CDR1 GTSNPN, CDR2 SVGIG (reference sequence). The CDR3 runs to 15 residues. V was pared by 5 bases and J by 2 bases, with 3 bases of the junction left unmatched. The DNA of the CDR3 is TGTGCCTGGGGGGACAGGGGTCCCTATAATTCACCCCTCCACTTT. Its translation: CAWGDRGPYNSPLHF.

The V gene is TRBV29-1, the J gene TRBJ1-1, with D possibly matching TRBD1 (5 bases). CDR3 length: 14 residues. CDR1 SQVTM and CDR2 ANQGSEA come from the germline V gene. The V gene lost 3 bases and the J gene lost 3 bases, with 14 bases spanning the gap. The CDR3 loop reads CSVEGGRGYTEAFF. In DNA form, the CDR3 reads TGCAGCGTTGAGGGGGGAAGAGGGTACACTGAAGCTTTCTTT.

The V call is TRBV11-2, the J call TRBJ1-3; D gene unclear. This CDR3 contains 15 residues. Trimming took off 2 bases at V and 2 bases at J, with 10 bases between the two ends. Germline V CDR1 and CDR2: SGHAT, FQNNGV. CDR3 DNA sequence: TGTGCCAGCAGCTTACCCCGGGTTACTGGAAACACCATATATTTT. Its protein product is CASSLPRVTGNTIYF.

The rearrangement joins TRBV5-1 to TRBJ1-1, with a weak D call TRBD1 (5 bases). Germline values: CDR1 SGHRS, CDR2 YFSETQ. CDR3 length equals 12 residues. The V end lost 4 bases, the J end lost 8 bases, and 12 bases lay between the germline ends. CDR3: CASSLTTAEAFF. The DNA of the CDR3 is TGCGCCAGCAGCCTGACGACAGCCGAAGCTTTCTTT.

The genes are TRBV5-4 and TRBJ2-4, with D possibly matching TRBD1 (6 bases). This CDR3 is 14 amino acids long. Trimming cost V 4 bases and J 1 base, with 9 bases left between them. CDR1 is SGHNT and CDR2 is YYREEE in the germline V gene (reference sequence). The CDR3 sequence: CASSPQGAKNIQYF. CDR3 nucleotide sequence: TGTGCCAGCAGCCCGCAGGGGGCCAAAAACATTCAGTACTTC.

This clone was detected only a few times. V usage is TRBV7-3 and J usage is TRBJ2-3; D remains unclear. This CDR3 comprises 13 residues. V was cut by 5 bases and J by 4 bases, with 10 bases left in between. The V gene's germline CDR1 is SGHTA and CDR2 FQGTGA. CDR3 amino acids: CASSPESPDTQYF. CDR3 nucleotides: TGTGCCAGCAGCCCCGAGTCCCCAGATACGCAGTATTTT.

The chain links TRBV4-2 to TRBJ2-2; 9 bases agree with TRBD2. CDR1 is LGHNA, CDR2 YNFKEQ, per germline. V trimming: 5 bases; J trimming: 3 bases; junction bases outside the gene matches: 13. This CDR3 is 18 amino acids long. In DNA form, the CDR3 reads TGTGCCAGCAGCGAAAGAATCCCTAGCGGGACACACACCGGGGAGCTGTTTTTT. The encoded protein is CASSERIPSGTHTGELFF.

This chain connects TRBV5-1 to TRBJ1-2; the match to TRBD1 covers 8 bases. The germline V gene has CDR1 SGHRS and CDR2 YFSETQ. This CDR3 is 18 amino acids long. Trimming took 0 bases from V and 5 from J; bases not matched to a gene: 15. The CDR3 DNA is TGCGCCAGCAGCTTGGGGGGTGCAGGGGGCGCGATTGGATATGGCTACACCTTC. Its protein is CASSLGGAGGAIGYGYTF.

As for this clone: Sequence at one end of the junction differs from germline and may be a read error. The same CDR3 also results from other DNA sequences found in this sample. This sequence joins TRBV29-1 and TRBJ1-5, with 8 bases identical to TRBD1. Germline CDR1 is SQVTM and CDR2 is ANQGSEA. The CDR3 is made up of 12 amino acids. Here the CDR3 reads CSVGTGGQPQHF. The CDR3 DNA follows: TGCAGTGTTGGGACAGGCGGTCAGCCCCAGCATTTT.

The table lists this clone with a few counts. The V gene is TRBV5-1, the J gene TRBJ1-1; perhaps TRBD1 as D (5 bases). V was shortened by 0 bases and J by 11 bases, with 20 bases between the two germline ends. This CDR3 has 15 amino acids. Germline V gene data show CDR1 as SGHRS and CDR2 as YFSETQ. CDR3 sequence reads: CASSLATGRGLSAFF. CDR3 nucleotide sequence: TGCGCCAGCAGCTTGGCAACGGGCCGGGGGTTGAGCGCTTTCTTT.

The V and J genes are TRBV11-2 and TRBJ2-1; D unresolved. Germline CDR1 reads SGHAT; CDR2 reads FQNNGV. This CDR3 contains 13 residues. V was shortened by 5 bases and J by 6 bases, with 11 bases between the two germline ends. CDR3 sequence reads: CASSGRRVNEQFF. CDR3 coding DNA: TGTGCCAGCAGCGGTAGACGGGTCAATGAGCAGTTCTTC. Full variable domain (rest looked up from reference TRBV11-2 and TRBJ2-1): EAGVAQSPRYKIIEKRQSVAFWCNPISGHATLYWYQQILGQGPKLLIQFQNNGVVDDSQLPKDRFSAERLKGVDSTLKIQPAKLEDSAVYLCASSGRRVNEQFFGPGTRLTVL.

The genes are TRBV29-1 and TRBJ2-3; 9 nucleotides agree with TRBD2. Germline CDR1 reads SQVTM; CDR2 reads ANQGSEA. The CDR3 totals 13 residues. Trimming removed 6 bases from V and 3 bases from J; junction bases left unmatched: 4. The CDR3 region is CSVGRGGTDTQYF. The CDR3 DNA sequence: TGCAGCGTCGGGCGGGGGGGGACAGATACGCAGTATTTT.

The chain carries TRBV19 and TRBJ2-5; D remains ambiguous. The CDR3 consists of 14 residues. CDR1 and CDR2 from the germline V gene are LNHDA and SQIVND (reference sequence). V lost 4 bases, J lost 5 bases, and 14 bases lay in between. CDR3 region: CASSTTSQAETQYF. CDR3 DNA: TGTGCCAGTAGTACCACGAGTCAAGCGGAGACCCAGTACTTC.

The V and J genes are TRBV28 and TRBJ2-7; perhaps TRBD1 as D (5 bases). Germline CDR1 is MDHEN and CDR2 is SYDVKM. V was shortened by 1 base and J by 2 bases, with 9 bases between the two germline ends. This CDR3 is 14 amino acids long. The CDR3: CASSLSVTAYEQYF. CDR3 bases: TGTGCCAGCAGTTTATCCGTGACAGCCTACGAGCAGTACTTC.

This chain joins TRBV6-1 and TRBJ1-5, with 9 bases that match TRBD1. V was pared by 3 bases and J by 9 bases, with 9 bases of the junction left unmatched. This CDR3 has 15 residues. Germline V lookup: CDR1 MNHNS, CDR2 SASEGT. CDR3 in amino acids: CASSDYPTGGRPQHF. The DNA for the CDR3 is TGTGCCAGCAGTGACTACCCCACAGGGGGCAGGCCCCAGCATTTT.

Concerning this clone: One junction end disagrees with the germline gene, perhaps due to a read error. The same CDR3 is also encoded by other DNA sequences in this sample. The CDR3 loop is CASTLGTALQPQHF. The CDR3, as DNA: TGCGCCAGCACCCTTGGGACAGCCTTACAGCCCCAGCATTTT. J is TRBJ1-5 and V is TRBV28; 7 nucleotides line up with TRBD1. This CDR3 comprises 14 residues. Per germline, CDR1 MDHEN and CDR2 SYDVKM.

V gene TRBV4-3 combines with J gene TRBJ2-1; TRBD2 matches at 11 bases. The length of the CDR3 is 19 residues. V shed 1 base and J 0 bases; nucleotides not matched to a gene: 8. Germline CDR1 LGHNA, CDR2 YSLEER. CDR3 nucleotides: TGCGCCAGCAGCCAAGTTTTGGCTAGCGGGGGGAGCTCCTACAATGAGCAGTTCTTC. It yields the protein CASSQVLASGGSSYNEQFF.

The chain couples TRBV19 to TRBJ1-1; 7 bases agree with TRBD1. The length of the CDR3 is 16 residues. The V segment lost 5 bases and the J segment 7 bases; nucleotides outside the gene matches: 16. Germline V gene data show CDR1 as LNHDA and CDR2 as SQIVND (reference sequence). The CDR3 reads CASSRSDRALTGEAFF. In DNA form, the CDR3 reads TGTGCCAGTAGTCGAAGCGACAGGGCGTTAACCGGTGAAGCTTTCTTT.

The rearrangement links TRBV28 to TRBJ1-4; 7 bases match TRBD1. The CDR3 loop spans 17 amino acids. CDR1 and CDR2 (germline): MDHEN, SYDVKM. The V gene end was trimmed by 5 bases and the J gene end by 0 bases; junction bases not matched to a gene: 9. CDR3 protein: CASSPPGQSTTNEKLFF. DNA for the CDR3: TGTGCCAGCAGTCCCCCGGGACAGTCTACAACTAATGAAAAACTGTTTTTT. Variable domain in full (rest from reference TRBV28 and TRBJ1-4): DVKVTQSSRYLVKRTGEKVFLECVQDMDHENMFWYRQDPGLGLRLIYFSYDVKMKEKGDIPEGYSVSREKKERFSLILESASTNQTSMYLCASSPPGQSTTNEKLFFGSGTQLSVL.

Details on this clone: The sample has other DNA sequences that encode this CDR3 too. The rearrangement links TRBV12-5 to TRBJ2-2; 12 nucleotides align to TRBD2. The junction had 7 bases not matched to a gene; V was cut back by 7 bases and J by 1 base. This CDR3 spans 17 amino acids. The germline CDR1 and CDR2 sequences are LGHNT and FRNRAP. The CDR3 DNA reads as TGTGCTAGTGCTCCCCGACTAGCGGGGGTGAACACCGGGGAGCTGTTTTTT. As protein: CASAPRLAGVNTGELFF.

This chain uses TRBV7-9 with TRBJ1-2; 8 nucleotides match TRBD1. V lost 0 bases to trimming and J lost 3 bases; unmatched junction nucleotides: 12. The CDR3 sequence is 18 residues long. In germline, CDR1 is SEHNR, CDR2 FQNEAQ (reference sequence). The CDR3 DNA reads TGTGCCAGCAGCTTAGCCTCCCGTAATCCAGGGGGCGACTATGGCTACACCTTC. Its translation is CASSLASRNPGGDYGYTF.

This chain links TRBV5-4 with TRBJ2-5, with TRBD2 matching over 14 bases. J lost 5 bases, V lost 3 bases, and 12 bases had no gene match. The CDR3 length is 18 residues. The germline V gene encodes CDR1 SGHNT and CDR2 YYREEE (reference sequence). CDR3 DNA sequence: TGTGCCAGCAGCTCGGGACTAGCGGGAGTAGTACGCGTGGAGACCCAGTACTTC. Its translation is CASSSGLAGVVRVETQYF.

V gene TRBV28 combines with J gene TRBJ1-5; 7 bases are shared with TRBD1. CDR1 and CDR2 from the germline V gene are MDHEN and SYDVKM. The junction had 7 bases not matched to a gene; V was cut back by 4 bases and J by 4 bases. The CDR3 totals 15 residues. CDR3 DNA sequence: TGTGCCAGCAGTTCTAAGACAGGGTCAAATCAGCCCCAGCATTTT. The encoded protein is CASSSKTGSNQPQHF.

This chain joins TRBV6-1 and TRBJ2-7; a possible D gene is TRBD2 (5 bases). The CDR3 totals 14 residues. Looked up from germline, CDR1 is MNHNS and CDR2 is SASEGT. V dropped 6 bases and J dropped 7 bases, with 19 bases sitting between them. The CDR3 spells CASRRTPLLGEQYF. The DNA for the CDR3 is TGTGCCAGCAGAAGGACTCCTCTTCTCGGGGAGCAGTACTTC.

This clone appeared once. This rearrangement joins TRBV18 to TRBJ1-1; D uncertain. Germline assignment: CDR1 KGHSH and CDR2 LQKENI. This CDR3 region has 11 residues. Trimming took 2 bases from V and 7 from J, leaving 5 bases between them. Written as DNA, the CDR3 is TGTGCCAGCTCACCAGGGAGTGAAGCTTTCTTT. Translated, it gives CASSPGSEAFF.

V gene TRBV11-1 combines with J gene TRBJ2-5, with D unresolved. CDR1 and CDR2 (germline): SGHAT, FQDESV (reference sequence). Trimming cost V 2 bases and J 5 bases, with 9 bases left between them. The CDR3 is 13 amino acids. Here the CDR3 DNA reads TGTGCCAGCAGCTTAAGCCCTGAGGAGACCCAGTACTTC. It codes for CASSLSPEETQYF. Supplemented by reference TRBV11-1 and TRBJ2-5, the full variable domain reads EAEVAQSPRYKITEKSQAVAFWCDPISGHATLYWYRQILGQGPELLVQFQDESVVDDSQLPKDRFSAERLKGVDSTLKIQPAELGDSAMYLCASSLSPEETQYFGPGTRLLVL.

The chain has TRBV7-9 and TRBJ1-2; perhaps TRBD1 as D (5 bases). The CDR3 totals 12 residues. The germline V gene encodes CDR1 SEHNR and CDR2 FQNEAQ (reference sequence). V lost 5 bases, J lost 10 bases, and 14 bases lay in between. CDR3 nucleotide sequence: TGTGCCAGCAGCCCTCTGACAGTGGACTACACCTTC. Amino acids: CASSPLTVDYTF.